This is a list of T cell receptor beta chains from one sample in a study of blood T cell repertoires in COVID-19. The table came from immunoSEQ multiplex PCR; TCRdb's copy has only in-frame clones and leaves some out. There are approximately 240,000 clones in the sample; around 90% occur only once, and 0.8% to 0.95% lies in the top ten. Sequencing input: peripheral blood. The origin of the receptors is a man aged 25-45 years with COVID-19, enrolled during active disease. The conserved cysteine and the conserved F or W are not part of the CDR3 here.

J | V | CDR3
TRBJ1-1 | TRBV4-1 | ASSQADRVRTEAF
TRBJ2-7 | TRBV5-1 | ASSVPGLEAGEQY
TRBJ1-5 | TRBV29-1 | SVGQGGNQPQH
TRBJ1-1 | TRBV9 | ASSPQGGDTEAF
TRBJ1-4 | TRBV6-1 | ASSAFSGTTNEKLF
TRBJ1-4 | TRBV19 | ASSSPGTANNEKLF
TRBJ1-2 | TRBV28 | ATEGPGTHYGYT
TRBJ1-1 | TRBV5-4 | ASSLQGVGGTEAF
TRBJ1-5 | TRBV6-1 | ASSEEQHQPQH
TRBJ2-2 | TRBV27 | ASSPPPGQGSNTGELF
TRBJ2-2 | TRBV10-3 | ASRNTGTGSTGELF
TRBJ2-1 | TRBV5-1 | ASSFGLAGGKKNNEQF
TRBJ1-4 | TRBV5-6 | ASSPRTGEKLF
TRBJ2-5 | TRBV5-1 | ASSPGASGGHQETQY
TRBJ2-3 | TRBV7-3 | ASSPTLQAGGTDTQY
TRBJ2-7 | TRBV4-1 | ASSHTGGRTYEQY
TRBJ2-3 | TRBV11-2 | ASSLVAGGTDTQY
TRBJ1-1 | TRBV2 | AITGQGMNEAF
TRBJ1-1 | TRBV10-1 | ASRGSTGTEAF
TRBJ2-2 | TRBV7-7 | ASSPRTSGGPNTGELF
TRBJ1-2 | TRBV10-3 | AIDRGNYGYT
TRBJ1-6 | TRBV18 | ASSPSQGRTPLH
TRBJ1-5 | TRBV5-5 | ASSLKTDNQPQH
TRBJ1-3 | TRBV4-1 | ASSQVWDTSSGNTIY
TRBJ2-5 | TRBV9 | ASSVGGGGLAGDQETQY
TRBJ1-1 | TRBV3-1/TRBV3-2 | ASSQNQGNTEAF
TRBJ1-5 | TRBV2 | ASSEEQPFNQPQH
TRBJ1-2 | TRBV5-1 | ASSLYIQGPVFVDGYT
TRBJ1-1 | TRBV19 | ASSIAGTAVNTEAF
TRBJ2-3 | TRBV5-1 | ASSRDTDTDTQY
TRBJ1-4 | TRBV6-5 | ASSVTGGREKLF
TRBJ2-2 | TRBV6-5 | ASSYFPGEGGELF
TRBJ2-3 | TRBV2 | ASSPRTGSDTQY
TRBJ1-2 | TRBV6-5 | ASSYGDGRARGYT
TRBJ2-7 | TRBV5-1 | ASSPGLAGALRTYEQY
TRBJ1-3 | TRBV29-1 | SVERGISGNTIY
TRBJ1-1 | TRBV10-3 | AISEGSHTEAF
TRBJ1-5 | TRBV2 | ASSVEGDQPQH
TRBJ1-3 | TRBV30 | AVNGVSSGNTIY